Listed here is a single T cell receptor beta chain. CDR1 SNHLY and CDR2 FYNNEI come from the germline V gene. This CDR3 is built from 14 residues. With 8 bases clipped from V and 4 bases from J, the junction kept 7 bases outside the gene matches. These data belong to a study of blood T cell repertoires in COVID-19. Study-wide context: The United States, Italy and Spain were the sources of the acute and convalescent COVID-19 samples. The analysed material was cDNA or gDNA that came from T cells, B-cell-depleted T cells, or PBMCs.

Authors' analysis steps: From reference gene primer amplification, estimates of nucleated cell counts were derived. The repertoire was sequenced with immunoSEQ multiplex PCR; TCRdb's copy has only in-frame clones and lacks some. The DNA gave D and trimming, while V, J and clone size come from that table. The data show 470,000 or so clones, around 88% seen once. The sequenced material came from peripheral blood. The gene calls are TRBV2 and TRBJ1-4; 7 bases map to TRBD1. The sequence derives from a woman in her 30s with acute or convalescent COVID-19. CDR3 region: CASEGGQSNEKLFF. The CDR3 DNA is TGTGCCAGCGAGGGGGGACAGAGTAATGAAAAACTGTTTTTT.